A single sample is the source of the 19 T cell receptor beta chains below, sequenced in a study of shared clonotypes between healthy human individuals. Some clones are missing from TCRdb's copy, which holds only in-frame ones; the method was immunoSEQ multiplex PCR. The data contain 600,000 to 750,000 clones, less than 95% of them singletons. Sequencing input: memory CD8+ T cells from PBMCs. Sample subset: CD45RO+ cells pooled with CCR7-negative TemRA cells. These receptors all stem from a young man in good health. Some clones in this sample may be carry-over from other donors' samples.

This chain connects TRBV25-1 to TRBJ2-5; weak D call: TRBD1 (5 bases). The length of the CDR3 is 16 residues. The ends were cut back, 2 bases at V and 1 base at J, with 14 bases in the middle. CDR1 and CDR2 (germline): MGHDK, SYGVNS. As DNA, the CDR3 is TGTGCCAGCAGTGAACCAGGGCAGAGCCTCCAAGAGACCCAGTACTTC. It yields the protein CASSEPGQSLQETQYF.

A note on this clone: A far larger clone is one base from this, pointing to a likely read error. The genes are TRBV27 and TRBJ1-1, with no clear D. Germline V gene data show CDR1 as MNHEY and CDR2 as SMNVEV (reference sequence). V lost 5 bases to trimming and J lost 1 base, with 5 bases between them. This CDR3 comprises 12 residues. The CDR3 DNA reads TGTGCCAGCAGTACGGCGAACACTGAAGCTTTCTTT. Translation gives CASSTANTEAFF.

The chain has TRBV4-1 and TRBJ1-1; no clear D gene. Trimming took 0 bases from V and 4 from J, leaving 15 bases between them. The CDR3 is 16 residues long. Germline values: CDR1 MGHRA, CDR2 YSYEKL. CDR3 in amino acids: CASSQDIGSLATEAFF. DNA of the CDR3: TGCGCCAGCAGCCAAGATATTGGCAGCCTAGCCACTGAAGCTTTCTTT.

Worth noting for this clone: Other DNA sequences in this specimen translate into the identical CDR3. This rearrangement joins TRBV9 to TRBJ2-1; D gene ambiguous. The V gene lost 0 bases and the J gene lost 4 bases, with 2 bases spanning the gap. The CDR3 has 12 amino acids. Germline V gene sequence: CDR1 SGDLS, CDR2 YYNGEE. The CDR3, as DNA: TGTGCCAGCAGCGTAGATTACAATGAGCAGTTCTTC. Translation gives CASSVDYNEQFF.

V usage is TRBV19 and J usage is TRBJ1-1; possible D gene TRBD1, 5 bases. The CDR3 contains 14 residues. The germline gives CDR1 LNHDA, CDR2 SQIVND (reference sequence). Trimming took 8 bases from V and 5 from J, leaving 18 bases between them. CDR3 nucleotides: TGTGCCAGTCGAGACCAAGCCGGGGGGACTGAAGCTTTCTTT. Translated, it gives CASRDQAGGTEAFF.

The chain links TRBV6-1 to TRBJ1-1; TRBD1 might be the D (5 bases). The ends were cut back, 2 bases at V and 7 bases at J, with 11 bases in the middle. Germline CDR1 and CDR2: MNHNS and SASEGT. The CDR3 is made up of 13 amino acids. CDR3 nucleotides: TGTGCCAGCAGTGAAAGGACAAGATATGAAGCTTTCTTT. It translates to CASSERTRYEAFF.

This clone occurred many times. The same CDR3 can be traced to other DNA sequences in this sample. The gene calls are TRBV28 and TRBJ2-1; no clear D gene. This CDR3 region has 11 residues. CDR1 is MDHEN and CDR2 is SYDVKM in the germline V gene. With 6 bases removed from V and 6 bases from J, the gap between germline ends came to 6 bases. The CDR3 region is CASSLSNEQFF. The CDR3 region has the DNA TGTGCCAGCAGCCTAAGCAATGAGCAGTTCTTC.

The gene calls are TRBV29-1 and TRBJ1-1; no firm D call. The ends were cut back, 4 bases at V and 1 base at J, with 7 bases in the middle. This CDR3 is built from 12 residues. Per germline, CDR1 SQVTM and CDR2 ANQGSEA. The CDR3 sequence is CSVGRRNTEAFF. For the CDR3, the DNA is TGCAGCGTTGGGCGCAGGAACACTGAAGCTTTCTTT.

The rearrangement links TRBV6-5 to TRBJ1-2, with TRBD1 identical over 10 bases. The length of the CDR3 is 16 residues. V lost 2 bases, J lost 6 bases, and 9 bases stayed unmatched. Germline values: CDR1 MNHEY, CDR2 SVGAGI. The CDR3 region has the DNA TGTGCCAGCAGTTACCTGACGACAGGGGGCGGAGATGGCTACACCTTC. Translating gives CASSYLTTGGGDGYTF.

The chain recombines TRBV7-9 with TRBJ2-3, with 8 bases lining up with TRBD2. J was trimmed by 5 bases and V by 5 bases; bases with no gene match: 3. This CDR3 has 13 residues. Germline assignment: CDR1 SEHNR and CDR2 FQNEAQ (reference sequence). As DNA, the CDR3 is TGTGCCAGCAGCCCCGCGGGAGGAGATACGCAGTATTTT. Amino acids: CASSPAGGDTQYF.

This clone was seen once. The chain is built from TRBV27 and TRBJ2-7; D is undetermined. Germline V gives CDR1 MNHEY, CDR2 SMNVEV (reference sequence). CDR3 length: 11 amino acids. Trimming left V 10 bases short and J 7 bases short, with 14 bases between. CDR3 residues: CAILTGREQYF. The DNA of the CDR3 is TGTGCCATCCTGACTGGGCGGGAGCAGTACTTC.

This clone was observed a single time. The chain recombines TRBV5-1 with TRBJ1-1; a weak D match, TRBD1 (5 bases). The CDR3 consists of 17 residues. Germline CDR1 is SGHRS and CDR2 is YFSETQ. V lost 0 bases and J 0 bases, leaving 15 bases between the germline ends. The CDR3 is CASSLAAKRGLNTEAFF. The CDR3 DNA reads TGCGCCAGCAGCTTGGCCGCCAAGAGGGGATTGAACACTGAAGCTTTCTTT.

The rearrangement uses TRBV7-6 and TRBJ2-2; D ambiguous. The V and J ends lost 2 bases and 2 bases respectively, with 12 bases between them. CDR3 size: 16 residues. Germline loops: CDR1 SGHVS, CDR2 FNYEAQ. CDR3 in DNA: TGTGCCAGCAGCTTATTAGTCCGGCCAAACACCGGGGAGCTGTTTTTT. It yields the protein CASSLLVRPNTGELFF.

The rearrangement uses TRBV6-5 and TRBJ2-1; D is unresolved. Trimming took off 4 bases at V and 3 bases at J, with 4 bases between the two ends. The CDR3 is made up of 12 amino acids. Germline lookup yields CDR1 MNHEY and CDR2 SVGAGI. Here the CDR3 reads CASSWNYNEQFF. The CDR3, as DNA: TGTGCCAGCAGTTGGAACTACAATGAGCAGTTCTTC.

The chain uses TRBV7-2 and TRBJ2-6; D unresolved. This CDR3 spans 17 amino acids. V lost 0 bases, J lost 0 bases, and 9 bases lay in between. The germline V gene has CDR1 SGHTA and CDR2 FQGNSA. CDR3 sequence reads: CASSLAVQPSGANVLTF. The CDR3 DNA reads TGTGCCAGCAGCTTAGCGGTTCAGCCCTCTGGGGCCAACGTCCTGACTTTC. Combining the CDR3 with reference TRBV7-2 and TRBJ2-6 gives the whole variable domain GAGVSQSPSNKVTEKGKDVELRCDPISGHTALYWYRQSLGQGLEFLIYFQGNSAPDKSGLPSDRFSAERTGGSVSTLTIQRTQQEDSAVYLCASSLAVQPSGANVLTFGAGSRLTVL.

This chain connects TRBV7-9 to TRBJ2-2; 10 bases are a match to TRBD1. V gave up 8 bases and J gave up 6 bases; unmatched junction bases: 6. Germline V gives CDR1 SEHNR, CDR2 FQNEAQ (reference sequence). CDR3 size: 14 residues. CDR3 bases: TGTGCCAGCCCGACAGGGGGCGGATCCGGGGAGCTGTTTTTT. Translated: CASPTGGGSGELFF. Complete variable domain (other parts from reference TRBV7-9 and TRBJ2-2): DTGVSQNPRHKITKRGQNVTFRCDPISEHNRLYWYRQTLGQGPEFLTYFQNEAQLEKSRLLSDRFSAERPKGSFSTLEIQRTEQGDSAMYLCASPTGGGSGELFFGEGSRLTVL.

In its sample, this clone was seen once. The chain carries TRBV7-3 and TRBJ1-2; D not resolved. Trimming stripped 2 bases from V and 6 bases from J, with 10 bases between. Germline loops: CDR1 SGHTA, CDR2 FQGTGA. This CDR3 spans 13 amino acids. DNA for the CDR3: TGTGCCAGCAGCTTATTTAGTGCTAATGGCTACACCTTC. It is translated as CASSLFSANGYTF.

The chain employs TRBV18 and TRBJ2-5, with TRBD2 identical over 11 bases. The closer fit of TRBJ2-7 to the DNA end suggests the J call may be wrong. The CDR3 runs 17 residues. Germline-derived CDR1 and CDR2 are KGHSH and LQKENI. The CDR3 DNA is TGTGCCAGCTCACCCTCCGGACTAGCGGGCTCCTCCTACGAGCAGTACTTC. It translates to CASSPSGLAGSSYEQYF.

The J gene is TRBJ2-1, the V gene TRBV27, with 7 bases fitting TRBD1. CDR3 length equals 15 residues. The V and J ends lost 6 bases and 0 bases, in that order; junction bases with no gene match: 5. Germline-derived CDR1 and CDR2 are MNHEY and SMNVEV (reference sequence). As DNA, the CDR3 is TGTGCCAGCAGCTCACACAGGGGCTCCTACAATGAGCAGTTCTTC. The encoded protein is CASSSHRGSYNEQFF.